One sample yielded the 8 T cell receptor beta chains listed below, sequenced in a study of CD8 T cells in ankylosing spondylitis. One entry per CDR3 protein, called by TCRdb with MiXCR from the 5' RACE reads. The table has 250,000 or so distinct CDR3 sequences, 20% to 30% seen once. Material for sequencing was blood, either unsorted or a sorted T cell fraction (not recorded which). All receptors derive from a male donor with ankylosing spondylitis or in good health (not recorded which).

This clonotype has ten or more counts. The V gene is TRBV6-1, the J gene TRBJ1-5; possible D gene TRBD1, 5 bases. The CDR3 is 15 residues long. The germline V gene has CDR1 MNHNS and CDR2 SASEGT. V lost 7 bases and J 6 bases, leaving 19 bases between the germline ends. CDR3 bases: TGTGCCAGCACCGCAGGTCCGGGGCGGGCTCAGCCCCAGCATTTT. Translation gives CASTAGPGRAQPQHF.

The rearrangement links TRBV2 to TRBJ2-5; D could derive from TRBD1 or TRBD2 (5 bases each). V dropped 6 bases and J dropped 5 bases, with 13 bases sitting between them. From germline, CDR1 is SNHLY and CDR2 FYNNEI. CDR3 length equals 13 residues. The CDR3 DNA follows: TGTGCCAGCAGCTCAAGGGACGGCGAGACCCAGTACTTC. The encoded protein is CASSSRDGETQYF.

This chain connects TRBV20-1 to TRBJ1-2; TRBD1 aligns across 9 bases. The CDR3 is made up of 12 amino acids. CDR1 and CDR2 (germline): DFQATT, SNEGSKA (reference sequence). V shed 6 bases, J shed 12 bases, and the junction held 11 bases outside the gene matches. CDR3 residues: CSAEHRGQGNTF. CDR3 in DNA: TGCAGTGCCGAACATAGGGGACAGGGTAACACCTTC.

This clonotype was counted a few times. The chain joins TRBV20-1 to TRBJ1-5, with a tentative D call TRBD1 (5 bases). Trimming removed 6 bases from V and 4 bases from J, with 16 bases in between. The length of the CDR3 is 14 residues. Germline values: CDR1 DFQATT, CDR2 SNEGSKA (reference sequence). CDR3 sequence (DNA): TGCAGTGCCCCTACGGGACTCCCGAATCAGCCCCAGCATTTT. This codes for CSAPTGLPNQPQHF.

V gene TRBV12-3 or TRBV12-4 combines with J gene TRBJ2-5; 7 bases match TRBD1. This CDR3 comprises 15 residues. Trimming removed 6 bases from V and 2 bases from J; junction bases left unmatched: 9. For the CDR3, the DNA is TGTGCCAGCAGACCTATGGTGGGACAGCAAGAGACCCAGTACTTC. This translates into CASRPMVGQQETQYF.

The chain carries TRBV29-1 and TRBJ2-3, with TRBD2 matching over 8 bases. The junction had 7 bases not matched to a gene; V was cut back by 4 bases and J by 1 base. CDR3 length equals 15 residues. Germline loops: CDR1 SQVTM, CDR2 ANQGSEA. The CDR3 DNA reads TGCAGCGTTGGGGGGACTAGGTCCGGCACAGATACGCAGTATTTT. Translation: CSVGGTRSGTDTQYF.

This chain uses TRBV30 with TRBJ1-2, with 8 bases matching TRBD1. The germline V gene has CDR1 GTSNPN and CDR2 SVGIG (reference sequence). The CDR3 runs to 14 residues. After removal of 3 bases from V and 4 bases from J, the junction contained 7 bases not matched to a gene. The CDR3 bases are TGTGCCTGGAGAAATTCAGGGGGCAGCTATGGCTACACCTTC. It specifies CAWRNSGGSYGYTF.

The chain has TRBV12-3 or TRBV12-4 and TRBJ2-7; 9 nucleotides match TRBD2. The CDR3 loop spans 17 amino acids. The J segment lost 1 base and the V segment lost 11 bases, leaving 18 bases of the junction unmatched. The CDR3 region is CASHPSWRGGRSYEQYF. The CDR3 coding sequence is TGTGCCTCCCACCCCTCCTGGCGGGGGGGCCGTTCCTACGAGCAGTACTTC.